This T cell receptor beta chain emerged from a study of cytomegalovirus exposure and HLA in healthy donors. Whole-study context: Across roughly 400 genotyped donors, about 81% landed in the Caucasian-associated ancestry cluster.

Comment on this clone: Its antigen is unidentified.

This CDR3 region has 16 residues. Germline assignment: CDR1 KGHSH and CDR2 LQKENI. V gave up 0 bases and J gave up 8 bases, with 19 bases separating them. Study findings and constraints: Association of a missense DCLRE1C variant with TCR beta V- and J-gene trimming was reported in a later analysis.

The PCR contained 60 Vbeta and 13 Jbeta primers. The assay was immunoSEQ multiplex PCR, and TCRdb's table has in-frame clones only and misses some. The data contain about 140,000 clones, approximately 65% of them seen just once; the ten biggest clones take up around 6%. At sampling all donors were nominally healthy, likely with unrecorded immune exposures. The TCR was taken from a woman in her sixties in good health and CMV-seronegative. The V and J genes are TRBV18 and TRBJ1-2; D possibly corresponds to TRBD1 (5 bases). The sequencing input was PBMCs. CDR3 sequence (DNA): TGTGCCAGCTCACCACCCCTGCAGGGCTCCCTTCGGGGCTACACCTTC. Translated, it gives CASSPPLQGSLRGYTF.